The 21 T cell receptor beta chains listed next were all sequenced from one sample in a study of naive and memory T cell subsets. Two oligonucleotides, mixed equimolar, formed the beta constant-region primer covering TRBC1 and TRBC2. TCRdb itself ran the UMI-ligation and nested PCR reads through MiXCR, one entry per CDR3 protein. This table holds tens of thousands of distinct CDR3 sequences, over 7% found once. Source material: central memory CD4+ T cells from blood. The receptor source for this set is a human donor in good health.

Many counts were recorded for this clonotype. The chain employs TRBV20-1 and TRBJ2-3; D tentatively reads TRBD1 or TRBD2 (5 bases each). With 2 bases removed from V and 6 bases from J, the gap between germline ends came to 30 bases. The V gene's germline CDR1 is DFQATT and CDR2 SNEGSKA (reference sequence). This CDR3 contains 19 residues. DNA of the CDR3: TGCAGTGCTAGAATTTCACTGACTACGGACCCAGGGATCAAGGATACGCAGTATTTT. Protein product: CSARISLTTDPGIKDTQYF.

This clonotype was seen ten or more times. This chain connects TRBV24-1 to TRBJ2-1; D perhaps matches TRBD2 (5 bases). V shed 2 bases and J shed 0 bases, with 7 bases lying between them. The CDR3 spans 15 residues. Germline V gene data show CDR1 as KGHDR and CDR2 as SFDVKD. The chain's CDR3 is CATSDSGISYNEQFF. The CDR3 region has the DNA TGTGCCACCAGTGATTCCGGGATCTCCTACAATGAGCAGTTCTTC.

This clonotype has ten or more counts. The chain has TRBV6-2 or TRBV6-3 and TRBJ1-5; no reliable D call. Trimming took off 1 base at V and 11 bases at J, with 18 bases between the two ends. The CDR3 is 15 residues long. Germline V gives CDR1 MNHEY, CDR2 SVGEGT. This CDR3 reads CASSYLAPPVRAQHF. In DNA, the CDR3 is TGTGCCAGCAGTTACTTAGCACCACCGGTCCGGGCCCAGCATTTT.

In its sample, this clonotype was seen many times. The V call is TRBV7-8, the J call TRBJ1-3; D is uncertain. This CDR3 is 15 amino acids long. V dropped 7 bases and J dropped 0 bases, with 13 bases sitting between them. Per the germline V gene, CDR1 is SGHVS and CDR2 is FQNEAQ. The CDR3 reads CASTTGILSGNTIYF. The DNA for the CDR3 is TGTGCCAGCACCACGGGAATACTCTCTGGAAACACCATATATTTT.

This clonotype was detected many times. V is TRBV7-9 and J is TRBJ2-1, with TRBD1 matching over 8 bases. Germline values: CDR1 SEHNR, CDR2 FQNEAQ (reference sequence). V shed 4 bases, J shed 3 bases, and the junction held 2 bases outside the gene matches. This CDR3 contains 14 residues. The CDR3 is CASSWDRNYNEQFF. The CDR3 DNA reads TGTGCCAGCAGCTGGGACAGGAACTACAATGAGCAGTTCTTC.

This clonotype was observed many times. The chain uses TRBV7-2 and TRBJ1-2; D may be TRBD1 (6 bases). Germline V lookup: CDR1 SGHTA, CDR2 FQGNSA. The germline V and J ends were trimmed by 5 bases and 5 bases, with 12 bases remaining between them. The CDR3 covers 13 residues. The CDR3 sequence: CASSPQGGYGYTF. CDR3 DNA: TGTGCCAGCAGCCCACAGGGTGGTTATGGCTACACCTTC.

This clonotype was seen ten or more times. The CDR3 DNA sequence: TGTGCCTGGAATACCGGGATCACCTATTCACCCCTCCACTTT. The encoded protein is CAWNTGITYSPLHF. The J gene is TRBJ1-6, the V gene TRBV30; D not certain. Looked up from germline, CDR1 is GTSNPN and CDR2 is SVGIG (reference sequence). V was cut by 4 bases and J by 8 bases, with 15 bases left in between. The CDR3 sequence is 14 residues long.

This clonotype has a handful of counts. DNA for the CDR3: TGTGCCAGCAGCACGACGGCTGGGAATTCACCCCTCCACTTT. Amino acid sequence: CASSTTAGNSPLHF. The chain uses TRBV7-2 and TRBJ1-6, with D uncertain. Germline V CDR1 and CDR2: SGHTA, FQGNSA. Trimming pared 5 bases from V and 7 bases from J, leaving 12 bases between. The CDR3 sequence is 14 residues long.

This clonotype appeared many times. This sequence joins TRBV29-1 and TRBJ2-1; D unresolved. The V and J ends lost 3 bases and 3 bases respectively, with 18 bases between them. This CDR3 is 16 amino acids long. CDR1 is SQVTM, CDR2 ANQGSEA, per germline. The CDR3, as DNA: TGCAGCGTTGATAGGCCAGATCAACCCCTCTACAATGAGCAGTTCTTC. It translates to CSVDRPDQPLYNEQFF.

On this clonotype itself: Just one base apart from a much larger clone, this may be a read error. J is TRBJ2-3 and V is TRBV12-3 or TRBV12-4; 8 positions match TRBD1. The CDR3 is 15 amino acids. This CDR3 reads CANSPDRVGTDTQYF. DNA for the CDR3: TGTGCCAACAGTCCGGACAGGGTGGGCACAGATACGCAGTATTTT.

Ten or more counts support this clonotype. The gene calls are TRBV7-2 and TRBJ1-2; D perhaps matches TRBD1 (5 bases). Deletions cut 4 bases from V and 4 bases from J, with 16 bases between. Germline CDR1 and CDR2: SGHTA and FQGNSA. The CDR3 contains 15 residues. The CDR3 sequence is CASSWKTTEFYGYTF. The CDR3 bases are TGTGCCAGCAGCTGGAAGACGACAGAGTTCTATGGCTACACCTTC. Looking up the rest from reference TRBV7-2 and TRBJ1-2 gives the full variable domain: GAGVSQSPSNKVTEKGKDVELRCDPISGHTALYWYRQSLGQGLEFLIYFQGNSAPDKSGLPSDRFSAERTGGSVSTLTIQRTQQEDSAVYLCASSWKTTEFYGYTFGSGTRLTVV.

In its sample, this clonotype was seen many times. The chain couples TRBV7-3 to TRBJ2-3, with TRBD2 matching 9 bases. CDR3 length: 15 amino acids. V lost 5 bases to trimming and J lost 5 bases; unmatched junction nucleotides: 8. Germline CDR1 and CDR2: SGHTA and FQGTGA. CDR3 sequence reads: CASSLSGGREDTQYF. The CDR3 coding sequence is TGTGCCAGCAGCCTTAGCGGGGGTAGGGAAGATACGCAGTATTTT.

This clonotype has more than one count but fewer than ten. V is TRBV6-1 and J is TRBJ1-2, with 7 bases matching TRBD1. With V trimmed by 1 base and J by 8 bases, 1 base remained unmatched. Germline CDR1 MNHNS, CDR2 SASEGT. This CDR3 is 12 amino acids long. The CDR3 is CASSEVGGGYTF. For the CDR3, the DNA is TGTGCCAGCAGTGAAGTAGGGGGCGGCTACACCTTC.

The J gene is TRBJ2-1, the V gene TRBV14; tentative D call: TRBD2 (6 bases). CDR1 is SGHDN and CDR2 is FVKESK in the germline V gene. Deletions cut 1 base from V and 2 bases from J, with 18 bases between. This CDR3 is built from 18 residues. This chain's CDR3 is CASSQGAGWRNTYNEQFF. The CDR3 coding sequence is TGTGCCAGCAGCCAAGGGGCGGGATGGAGGAACACCTACAATGAGCAGTTCTTC.

With respect to this clonotype: An end of the junction differs from the germline gene, which may be a read error. The chain uses TRBV15 and TRBJ2-1, with D uncertain. This CDR3 comprises 14 residues. Germline V lookup: CDR1 LNHNV, CDR2 YYDKDF (reference sequence). The CDR3 DNA reads TGTGCCACCAGCAGAGATCTGGAGAAAAGTGAGCAGTCCTTC. It yields the protein CATSRDLEKSEQSF.

This clonotype was seen a handful of times. Here the CDR3 reads CASSYAGGRSPLHF. The CDR3 coding sequence is TGTGCCAGCAGTTATGCAGGGGGTCGGTCACCCCTCCACTTT. The chain carries TRBV6-2 or TRBV6-3 and TRBJ1-6, with 7 bases that match TRBD1. This CDR3 comprises 14 residues. Germline CDR1 MNHEY, CDR2 SVGEGT. J gave up 10 bases and V 3 bases, and 6 bases lay outside the gene matches.

This chain connects TRBV12-3 or TRBV12-4 to TRBJ2-4, with TRBD2 matching over 7 bases. V was pared by 6 bases and J by 7 bases, with 6 bases of the junction left unmatched. The CDR3 contains 13 residues. The CDR3 loop is CASSLPGGNIQYF. The CDR3 DNA sequence: TGTGCCAGCAGCCTCCCCGGGGGGAACATTCAGTACTTC.

The J gene is TRBJ1-2, the V gene TRBV29-1, with TRBD1 matching 9 bases. Germline CDR1 SQVTM, CDR2 ANQGSEA. There are 16 residues in the CDR3. V lost 3 bases to trimming and J lost 4 bases; unmatched junction nucleotides: 12. The CDR3 region has the DNA TGCAGCGTTGAGGTGGACAGGGGTCTCTCTTCCTATGGCTACACCTTC. It codes for CSVEVDRGLSSYGYTF. Variable domain in full (rest from reference TRBV29-1 and TRBJ1-2): SAVISQKPSRDICQRGTSLTIQCQVDSQVTMMFWYRQQPGQSLTLIATANQGSEATYESGFVIDKFPISRPNLTFSTLTVSNMSPEDSSIYLCSVEVDRGLSSYGYTFGSGTRLTVV.

The rearrangement links TRBV28 to TRBJ2-7; D may be TRBD2 (5 bases). The germline V and J ends were trimmed by 7 bases and 7 bases, with 14 bases remaining between them. Germline loops: CDR1 MDHEN, CDR2 SYDVKM. The CDR3 length is 12 residues. The CDR3 DNA is TGTGCCAGCACGGTAGGGAGCCGGGAGCAGTACTTC. It specifies CASTVGSREQYF. Full variable domain (missing parts from reference TRBV28 and TRBJ2-7): DVKVTQSSRYLVKRTGEKVFLECVQDMDHENMFWYRQDPGLGLRLIYFSYDVKMKEKGDIPEGYSVSREKKERFSLILESASTNQTSMYLCASTVGSREQYFGPGTRLTVT.

This clonotype was seen at least ten times. The gene calls are TRBV5-1 and TRBJ1-6, with TRBD1 identical over 7 bases. There are 15 residues in the CDR3. V gave up 1 base and J gave up 11 bases; unmatched junction bases: 9. CDR1 and CDR2 from the germline V gene are SGHRS and YFSETQ. The CDR3 region is CASSLSGWDSTPLHF. CDR3 bases: TGCGCCAGCAGCTTGAGTGGGTGGGACAGCACACCCCTCCACTTT.

This clonotype occurred many times. This sequence joins TRBV6-5 and TRBJ1-6; D not resolved. CDR1 and CDR2 from the germline V gene are MNHEY and SVGAGI. The V end was cut by 4 bases, the J end by 8 bases, with 12 bases between. CDR3 length: 14 residues. The CDR3 coding sequence is TGTGCCAGCAGTTCTTTTCCAGGAGATTCACCCCTCCACTTT. It translates to CASSSFPGDSPLHF.